Presented here are 15 T cell receptor beta chains from one specimen sequenced in a study of OX40 agonist ivuxolimab in advanced cancers. Libraries were prepared by immunoSEQ multiplex PCR; TCRdb keeps only in-frame clonotypes and omits some of them. The data contain 57,000 or so clones, 84% of them singletons. The sequencing used CD4+ or CD8+ T cells sorted from blood, collected in a trial of the OX40 agonist ivuxolimab. Receptors originate from an adult with an advanced solid tumor such as melanoma, head and neck, liver or kidney cancer.

The V and J genes are TRBV19 and TRBJ2-1; D is perhaps TRBD2 (5 bases). From germline, CDR1 is LNHDA and CDR2 SQIVND (reference sequence). V lost 5 bases to trimming and J lost 7 bases, with 12 bases between them. This CDR3 has 13 residues. Here the CDR3 DNA reads TGTGCCAGTAGTGGAGCGGTGGGAAATGAGCAGTTCTTC. The encoded protein is CASSGAVGNEQFF.

The CDR3 DNA reads TGTGCCAGCAGCTCGGTAGCAGGTGAACTGGGCTACACCTTC. Translation: CASSSVAGELGYTF. The chain uses TRBV5-5 and TRBJ1-2; D ambiguous. CDR1 and CDR2 from the germline V gene are SGHKS and YYEKEE (reference sequence). V dropped 3 bases and J dropped 8 bases, with 17 bases sitting between them. This CDR3 spans 14 amino acids.

V gene TRBV6-1 combines with J gene TRBJ1-5, with a tentative D call TRBD1 (6 bases). V was pared by 0 bases and J by 11 bases, with 11 bases between. Per germline, CDR1 MNHNS and CDR2 SASEGT. CDR3 length equals 13 residues. This chain's CDR3 is CASSEAEGGTQHF. The CDR3 DNA reads TGTGCCAGCAGTGAAGCCGAAGGGGGGACCCAGCATTTT.

J is TRBJ1-1 and V is TRBV6-5; weak D call: TRBD1 (5 bases). Germline-derived CDR1 and CDR2 are MNHEY and SVGAGI. Trimming removed 2 bases from V and 1 base from J, with 11 bases in between. The CDR3 extends over 15 amino acids. CDR3 amino acids: CASSYGPGRNTEAFF. The CDR3 DNA is TGTGCCAGCAGTTACGGTCCAGGGCGGAACACTGAAGCTTTCTTT.

This rearrangement joins TRBV5-1 to TRBJ1-2; 8 nucleotides agree with TRBD1. The V gene's germline CDR1 is SGHRS and CDR2 YFSETQ. The CDR3 sequence is 13 residues long. Germline trimming cut 7 bases from V and 4 bases from J; bases unmatched to any gene: 6. CDR3 amino acids: CASGTGSAYGYTF. The CDR3 DNA is TGCGCCAGCGGGACAGGTTCCGCCTATGGCTACACCTTC.

The chain joins TRBV4-3 to TRBJ2-1; D might be TRBD1 or TRBD2, each matching 6 bases. This CDR3 has 16 amino acids. Trimming took 2 bases from V and 0 from J, leaving 11 bases between them. The germline CDR1 and CDR2 sequences are LGHNA and YSLEER. The CDR3 is CASSQRGAGSYNEQFF. The CDR3 nucleotides read TGCGCCAGCAGCCAAAGGGGGGCAGGCTCCTACAATGAGCAGTTCTTC.

The chain has TRBV29-1 and TRBJ1-1; no definite D call. The V end was cut by 4 bases, the J end by 1 base, with 7 bases between. CDR3 length equals 12 residues. Germline V gene lookup returns CDR1 SQVTM and CDR2 ANQGSEA. CDR3 nucleotide sequence: TGCAGCGTTGGACCCCGGAACACTGAAGCTTTCTTT. It codes for CSVGPRNTEAFF.

This chain connects TRBV4-2 to TRBJ2-7, with 7 nucleotides matching TRBD1. The CDR3 runs to 12 residues. Looked up from germline, CDR1 is LGHNA and CDR2 is YNFKEQ. V lost 8 bases, J lost 3 bases, and 4 bases stayed unmatched. The CDR3 sequence is CASGTVGYEQYF. In DNA form, the CDR3 reads TGTGCCAGCGGGACAGTCGGCTACGAGCAGTACTTC.

The J gene is TRBJ2-7, the V gene TRBV19; D assignment may be TRBD1 or TRBD2 (5 bases each). The CDR3 runs 14 residues. The ends were cut back, 6 bases at V and 0 bases at J, with 12 bases in the middle. Per germline, CDR1 LNHDA and CDR2 SQIVND (reference sequence). The CDR3 spells CASRPGRSSYEQYF. The DNA of the CDR3 is TGTGCCAGTAGACCGGGACGAAGCTCCTACGAGCAGTACTTC.

The chain uses TRBV7-3 and TRBJ2-3; the D gene could be TRBD1 or TRBD2 (5 bases each). The CDR3 loop spans 14 amino acids. Germline V CDR1 and CDR2: SGHTA, FQGTGA. The ends were cut back, 3 bases at V and 0 bases at J, with 7 bases in the middle. The CDR3 bases are TGTGCCAGCAGCTTCCGGGACAGCACAGATACGCAGTATTTT. Protein sequence: CASSFRDSTDTQYF.

The chain links TRBV30 to TRBJ1-1; D might be TRBD1 (6 bases). CDR1 and CDR2 from the germline V gene are GTSNPN and SVGIG (reference sequence). Deletions cut 5 bases from V and 7 bases from J, with 14 bases between. This CDR3 spans 12 amino acids. The CDR3 DNA reads TGTGCCTGGCGGGACACAGAAATTGAAGCTTTCTTT. Translation gives CAWRDTEIEAFF.

The chain employs TRBV27 and TRBJ2-7; 7 nucleotides agree with TRBD2. Looked up from germline, CDR1 is MNHEY and CDR2 is SMNVEV (reference sequence). This CDR3 comprises 15 residues. V lost 2 bases, J lost 7 bases, and 11 bases stayed unmatched. CDR3 amino acids: CASSLTGRAGGEQYF. The CDR3 nucleotides read TGTGCCAGCAGTTTAACTGGACGGGCCGGGGGGGAGCAGTACTTC.

The chain is built from TRBV10-3 and TRBJ2-3, with 11 nucleotides matching TRBD2. Trimming took 4 bases from V and 1 from J; bases not matched to a gene: 1. The CDR3 spans 15 residues. Per the germline V gene, CDR1 is ENHRY and CDR2 is SYGVKD. CDR3 bases: TGTGCCATCAGTGTACTAGCGGGGGGCACAGATACGCAGTATTTT. Its translation: CAISVLAGGTDTQYF.

The chain combines TRBV5-1 with TRBJ2-3, with 12 nucleotides matching TRBD2. The CDR3 is 17 residues long. J gave up 5 bases and V 1 base, and 8 bases lay outside the gene matches. Germline V lookup: CDR1 SGHRS, CDR2 YFSETQ. The CDR3 coding sequence is TGCGCCAGCAGCTTGTTAACTAGCGGGGGGAATGGAGATACGCAGTATTTT. Translation gives CASSLLTSGGNGDTQYF.

V usage is TRBV2 and J usage is TRBJ1-2, with D uncertain. V was cut by 4 bases and J by 6 bases, with 6 bases left in between. From germline, CDR1 is SNHLY and CDR2 FYNNEI. The CDR3 sequence is 11 residues long. The CDR3 bases are TGTGCCAGCAGTGTCAAAAATGGCTACACCTTC. As protein: CASSVKNGYTF.